A single sample is the source of the 12 T cell receptor beta chains below, sequenced in a study of cytomegalovirus exposure and HLA in healthy donors. Use of 60 Vbeta and 13 Jbeta primers characterized the PCR. Sequencing used immunoSEQ multiplex PCR; TCRdb keeps in-frame clones, though not all of them. The sample contains roughly 190,000 clones, 73% of which appear only once. The sequencing sample was made of PBMCs. The receptors were gathered from a woman aged 25 to 45 in good health and CMV-seronegative.

The chain's CDR3 is CASSVVSSSSYEQYF. The CDR3 coding sequence is TGTGCCAGCAGTGTTGTTAGCTCGAGCTCCTACGAGCAGTACTTC. The chain employs TRBV6-1 and TRBJ2-7; no clear D gene. The CDR3 is 15 amino acids. The germline V and J ends were trimmed by 4 bases and 0 bases, with 13 bases remaining between them. Looked up from germline, CDR1 is MNHNS and CDR2 is SASEGT.

CDR3 in DNA: TGTGCCAGCAGCCAAGATTTGGGGGGATTCGATGACGAGCAGTACTTC. Protein: CASSQDLGGFDDEQYF. The rearrangement links TRBV14 to TRBJ2-7; TRBD2 might be the D (6 bases). The germline V gene encodes CDR1 SGHDN and CDR2 FVKESK. Trimming took 0 bases from V and 5 from J, leaving 17 bases between them. This CDR3 is 16 amino acids long.

V and J are TRBV13 and TRBJ2-7, with a weak D call TRBD2 (5 bases). Germline V CDR1 and CDR2: PRHDT, FYEKMQ (reference sequence). The CDR3 runs to 13 residues. Trimming cost V 2 bases and J 6 bases, with 11 bases left between them. CDR3 coding DNA: TGTGCCAGCAGCTTATTTGAGGGAAGCGAGCAGTACTTC. Amino acids: CASSLFEGSEQYF.

In this sample, this clone turned up once. The gene calls are TRBV9 and TRBJ2-3; 8 nucleotides align to TRBD2. V lost 3 bases to trimming and J lost 6 bases; unmatched junction nucleotides: 9. The CDR3 has 15 residues. Looked up from germline, CDR1 is SGDLS and CDR2 is YYNGEE. The CDR3 loop is CASSARGTSLDTQYF. In DNA form, the CDR3 reads TGTGCCAGCAGCGCCAGAGGGACTAGTCTTGATACGCAGTATTTT.

The chain has TRBV19 and TRBJ1-5; perhaps TRBD1 as D (6 bases). CDR3 length: 15 residues. Germline V gives CDR1 LNHDA, CDR2 SQIVND (reference sequence). V dropped 4 bases and J dropped 4 bases, with 14 bases sitting between them. The CDR3 bases are TGTGCCAGTAGTAAAATGGTAACAGGGAATCAGCCCCAGCATTTT. Protein sequence: CASSKMVTGNQPQHF.

The chain carries TRBV7-3 and TRBJ2-2; D is undetermined. Trimming stripped 5 bases from V and 1 base from J, with 5 bases between. Germline CDR1 reads SGHTA; CDR2 reads FQGTGA. The CDR3 consists of 13 residues. The CDR3 here is CASSLLNTGELFF. CDR3 DNA: TGTGCCAGCAGCCTTCTGAACACCGGGGAGCTGTTTTTT.

V is TRBV4-1 and J is TRBJ2-7, with D tentatively TRBD2 (5 bases). Trimming took 4 bases from V and 0 from J, leaving 16 bases between them. The V gene's germline CDR1 is MGHRA and CDR2 YSYEKL. This CDR3 spans 16 amino acids. The CDR3 is CASSPYGPGSSYEQYF. The CDR3 nucleotides are TGCGCCAGCAGCCCCTACGGTCCGGGGAGCTCCTACGAGCAGTACTTC.

V gene TRBV9 combines with J gene TRBJ1-5; the D is unclear. V dropped 3 bases and J dropped 2 bases, with 12 bases sitting between them. The CDR3 is 15 amino acids. Germline V CDR1 and CDR2: SGDLS, YYNGEE. CDR3 sequence: CASSASPEGNQPQHF. DNA of the CDR3: TGTGCCAGCAGCGCAAGCCCCGAGGGCAATCAGCCCCAGCATTTT.

The rearrangement links TRBV5-1 to TRBJ1-2; 8 nucleotides line up with TRBD1. Losses at the gene ends were 0 bases for V and 5 bases for J; bases not matched to a gene: 3. CDR1 is SGHRS, CDR2 YFSETQ, per germline. The length of the CDR3 is 14 residues. The CDR3 DNA reads TGCGCCAGCAGCTTGGACAGGGGGGGATATGGCTACACCTTC. Encoded protein: CASSLDRGGYGYTF.

J is TRBJ2-1 and V is TRBV5-1, with 15 nucleotides matching TRBD2. CDR1 is SGHRS and CDR2 is YFSETQ in the germline V gene. The J segment lost 7 bases and the V segment lost 3 bases, leaving 5 bases of the junction unmatched. The CDR3 length is 16 residues. Here the CDR3 DNA reads TGCGCCAGCAGCTGGCGGACTAGCGGGAGGGTAAATGAGCAGTTCTTC. Translated: CASSWRTSGRVNEQFF.

The chain recombines TRBV7-9 with TRBJ2-1, with a weak D call TRBD2 (7 bases). The CDR3 is 14 amino acids. V was clipped by 4 bases and J by 5 bases, with 12 bases between them. Germline CDR1 reads SEHNR; CDR2 reads FQNEAQ (reference sequence). For the CDR3, the DNA is TGTGCCAGCAGCTCACCGGGGGGCCACAATGAGCAGTTCTTC. This encodes CASSSPGGHNEQFF. The full variable domain, rest sourced from reference TRBV7-9 and TRBJ2-1, is DTGVSQNPRHKITKRGQNVTFRCDPISEHNRLYWYRQTLGQGPEFLTYFQNEAQLEKSRLLSDRFSAERPKGSFSTLEIQRTEQGDSAMYLCASSSPGGHNEQFFGPGTRLTVL.

Written as DNA, the CDR3 is TGCGCCAGCAGCTGGTCCGGACTAGCTGGCGAGACCCAGTACTTC. Amino acids: CASSWSGLAGETQYF. The V call is TRBV5-1, the J call TRBJ2-5, with 8 bases fitting TRBD2. V dropped 3 bases and J dropped 5; count of bases not matched to a gene: 9. CDR3 length equals 15 residues. Germline-derived CDR1 and CDR2 are SGHRS and YFSETQ.